This T cell receptor beta chain originates from a study of blood T cell repertoires in COVID-19. About the research overall: Collection of acute and convalescent COVID-19 samples took place in the United States, Italy and Spain.

Under the authors' procedure: Cell counts per sample came from amplifying reference gene primers. Only in-frame clones appear in the TCRdb table, and some are missing; sequencing was by immunoSEQ multiplex PCR. That table is the source of V, J and clone size, and D and trimming were worked out from the DNA. The top ten hold about 12% of the sample, which has some 100,000 clones, just under 85% seen once. This CDR3 is 21 amino acids long. Unmatched junction bases numbered 28, after V lost 8 bases and J lost 5 bases. Germline loops: CDR1 LGHDT, CDR2 YNNKEL (reference sequence). This clone was counted once.

The sequence was collected from a woman between 70 and 85 years old with active or convalescent COVID-19. The sequenced sample was peripheral blood. The genes are TRBV3-1 (or the pseudogene TRBV3-2) and TRBJ1-2, with 11 nucleotides matching TRBD1. The CDR3 DNA reads as TGTGCCAGCGGGGCGGACAGGGGGCGGCCCAACCTCCCCTCGAAGTTATATGGCTACACCTTC. It yields the protein CASGADRGRPNLPSKLYGYTF.